Sequencing of this TCR beta chain was carried out in a study of blood T cell repertoires in COVID-19. In the authors' methods: Estimation of nucleated cell counts relied on the amplification of reference gene primers. Profiling relied on immunoSEQ multiplex PCR, and the TCRdb table lists in-frame clones only, not all of them. V, J and clone size are taken as reported in that table, and D and trimming were inferred from the DNA itself. The sample includes some 200,000 clones, 82% seen only once; the top ten take over 9.5%. This CDR3 contains 14 residues. Trimming cost V 4 bases and J 0 bases, with 8 bases left between them. The germline gives CDR1 SGDLS, CDR2 YYNGEE. Assignment of participants to cohorts was predicated upon participant-reported clinical history. Cohort 3 donors counted as recovered after two negative PCRs, clearance, or resolved symptoms.

The chain employs TRBV9 and TRBJ1-3; perhaps TRBD1 as D (6 bases). The sample consisted of PBMCs or T cells enriched from blood (not recorded which). The clonotype comes from a middle-aged man who had recovered from COVID-19. CDR3 bases: TGTGCCAGCAGCCCAGGGGTCTCTGGAAACACCATATATTTT. Translating gives CASSPGVSGNTIYF.